A single sample gave rise to the 13 T cell receptor beta chains below, sequenced in a study of blood T cell repertoires in COVID-19. TCRdb's copy holds only in-frame clones and misses some; the assay was immunoSEQ multiplex PCR. The sample holds about 170,000 clones, roughly four fifths seen once. Material: peripheral blood. These receptors originate from a woman over 75 with COVID-19, enrolled during active disease.

The chain recombines TRBV19 with TRBJ2-7; 9 bases map to TRBD2. Germline lookup yields CDR1 LNHDA and CDR2 SQIVND (reference sequence). The CDR3 runs to 16 residues. Unmatched junction bases numbered 10, after V lost 3 bases and J lost 4 bases. CDR3 amino acids: CASSIPAGRGGYEQYF. The CDR3 bases are TGTGCCAGTAGTATCCCCGCCGGGCGGGGGGGGTACGAGCAGTACTTC.

The chain links TRBV6-1 to TRBJ2-5, with D perhaps matching TRBD1 (5 bases). V dropped 2 bases and J dropped 3 bases, with 7 bases sitting between them. Germline-derived CDR1 and CDR2 are MNHNS and SASEGT. CDR3 length: 13 residues. CDR3 coding DNA: TGTGCCAGCAGTGAAAAGGGGAAAGAGACCCAGTACTTC. Its translation: CASSEKGKETQYF.

The genes are TRBV6-4 and TRBJ2-3; D possibly corresponds to TRBD2 (5 bases). Trimming removed 4 bases at V and 9 bases at J, with 8 bases between. The V gene's germline CDR1 is MRHNA and CDR2 SNTAGT. This CDR3 comprises 11 residues. CDR3 in amino acids: CASSAGGTQYF. The CDR3 bases are TGTGCCAGCAGTGCAGGAGGCACGCAGTATTTT.

The rearrangement links TRBV18 to TRBJ2-7; D perhaps matches TRBD2 (5 bases). CDR3 size: 15 residues. Germline lookup yields CDR1 KGHSH and CDR2 LQKENI. V lost 3 bases and J lost 3, with 15 bases in between. The CDR3 DNA reads as TGTGCCAGCTCACCCCGTTCGGGGTCGATCTACGAGCAGTACTTC. Its protein product is CASSPRSGSIYEQYF.

The genes are TRBV27 and TRBJ1-5; D ambiguous. The CDR3 has 13 residues. V lost 2 bases and J lost 6, with 8 bases in between. CDR1 is MNHEY, CDR2 SMNVEV, per germline (reference sequence). The DNA of the CDR3 is TGTGCCAGCAGTTTACGGGTGAGTCAGCCCCAGCATTTT. This gives the protein CASSLRVSQPQHF.

V usage is TRBV10-2 and J usage is TRBJ2-1; D remains unclear. Between the trimmed V and J ends, which lost 7 bases and 2 bases, there was a span of 9 bases. CDR1 is WSHSY and CDR2 is SAAADI in the germline V gene. CDR3 length: 13 residues. This CDR3 is CASTNSAYNEQFF. The CDR3 coding sequence is TGCGCCAGCACTAACAGTGCCTACAATGAGCAGTTCTTC.

This chain uses TRBV28 with TRBJ1-5, with D possibly TRBD1 on 5 matching bases. This CDR3 region has 14 residues. V was clipped by 3 bases and J by 6 bases, with 12 bases between them. Germline V CDR1 and CDR2: MDHEN, SYDVKM. The DNA for the CDR3 is TGTGCCAGCAGTTTGGGAGGGGCGGCTCAGCCCCAGCATTTT. It translates to CASSLGGAAQPQHF.

This rearrangement joins TRBV2 to TRBJ1-5; a possible D gene is TRBD1 (5 bases). Germline V gene sequence: CDR1 SNHLY, CDR2 FYNNEI. CDR3 length equals 19 residues. V was clipped by 4 bases and J by 2 bases, with 24 bases between them. CDR3 nucleotide sequence: TGTGCCAGCAGTGGGGCCTTAGGTAGGGGTCTCCTTGGCAATCAGCCCCAGCATTTT. Its protein product is CASSGALGRGLLGNQPQHF.

This clone was recorded once. The CDR3 nucleotides read TGTGCCTGGAGTGTGGGGGCTAGTTTTGGCGGGGAGCTGTTTTTT. Residues: CAWSVGASFGGELFF. The chain links TRBV30 to TRBJ2-2, with a tentative D call TRBD1 (6 bases). V gave up 0 bases and J gave up 7 bases, with 15 bases separating them. Germline CDR1 and CDR2: GTSNPN and SVGIG (reference sequence). The CDR3 length is 15 residues.

The gene calls are TRBV7-9 and TRBJ1-4; no clear D. Trimming removed 5 bases at V and 11 bases at J, with 9 bases between. This CDR3 is 11 amino acids long. The germline V gene encodes CDR1 SEHNR and CDR2 FQNEAQ (reference sequence). Here the CDR3 DNA reads TGTGCCAGCAGCGGCGAGGCGAAACTGTTTTTT. It encodes CASSGEAKLFF.

V is TRBV30 and J is TRBJ1-5; no clear D. The CDR3 has 13 amino acids. V lost 7 bases to trimming and J lost 7 bases, with 17 bases between them. Germline-derived CDR1 and CDR2 are GTSNPN and SVGIG (reference sequence). This chain's CDR3 is CASKGSAGQPQHF. As DNA, the CDR3 is TGTGCCTCGAAAGGTTCGGCAGGCCAGCCCCAGCATTTT.

This chain connects TRBV18 to TRBJ2-5; 14 bases align to TRBD2. CDR1 and CDR2 (germline): KGHSH, LQKENI. There are 18 residues in the CDR3. Trimming at V came to 4 bases and at J to 0 bases, leaving 7 bases not matched to a gene. The CDR3 region has the DNA TGTGCCAGCTCACTGTCGGGACTAGCGGGGGCTTACCAAGAGACCCAGTACTTC. Its translation: CASSLSGLAGAYQETQYF.

V is TRBV10-3 and J is TRBJ2-1, with D possibly being TRBD2 (5 bases). V was cut by 6 bases and J by 3 bases, with 9 bases left in between. CDR1 and CDR2 from the germline V gene are ENHRY and SYGVKD. The length of the CDR3 is 13 residues. The CDR3 coding sequence is TGTGCCATCAGAGGACTGAGCTACAATGAGCAGTTCTTC. This gives the protein CAIRGLSYNEQFF.